These 10 T cell receptor beta chains were sequenced from one sample in a study of cytomegalovirus exposure and HLA in healthy donors. The PCR employed 60 Vbeta primers together with 13 Jbeta primers. Produced via immunoSEQ multiplex PCR; TCRdb's table is partial and in-frame only. The data contain some 150,000 clones, roughly three quarters of them singletons. The sequenced material came from PBMCs. These receptors were collected from a woman in her 50s in good health and CMV-seronegative.

This chain links TRBV7-2 with TRBJ1-4, with 10 bases matching TRBD1. The CDR3 consists of 15 residues. CDR1 is SGHTA and CDR2 is FQGNSA in the germline V gene. The trim removed 5 bases at V and 7 bases at J, leaving 7 bases unmatched. This chain's CDR3 is CASSARQGAGEKLFF. CDR3 sequence (DNA): TGTGCCAGCAGCGCCCGACAGGGGGCAGGTGAAAAACTGTTTTTT. Supplemented by reference TRBV7-2 and TRBJ1-4, the full variable domain reads GAGVSQSPSNKVTEKGKDVELRCDPISGHTALYWYRQSLGQGLEFLIYFQGNSAPDKSGLPSDRFSAERTGGSVSTLTIQRTQQEDSAVYLCASSARQGAGEKLFFGSGTQLSVL.

The V gene is TRBV2, the J gene TRBJ2-7, with 11 bases identical to TRBD2. Germline V lookup: CDR1 SNHLY, CDR2 FYNNEI. CDR3 length: 15 residues. Losses at the gene ends were 4 bases for V and 4 bases for J; bases not matched to a gene: 6. DNA for the CDR3: TGTGCCAGCAGTGCAGGGACTAGCGGTGGGTACGAGCAGTACTTC. Translation gives CASSAGTSGGYEQYF.

The chain joins TRBV27 to TRBJ2-3; 10 nucleotides align to TRBD2. The CDR3 contains 16 residues. V shed 7 bases and J 6 bases; nucleotides not matched to a gene: 13. The V gene's germline CDR1 is MNHEY and CDR2 SMNVEV (reference sequence). CDR3 region: CASTLLSGGSGDTQYF. The CDR3 nucleotides read TGTGCCAGCACCCTGCTTAGCGGGGGGTCCGGCGATACGCAGTATTTT.

This clone was counted once. The rearrangement joins TRBV7-2 to TRBJ2-1; D ambiguous. Germline CDR1 reads SGHTA; CDR2 reads FQGNSA. With 1 base removed from V and 0 bases from J, the gap between germline ends came to 4 bases. The CDR3 consists of 14 residues. DNA for the CDR3: TGTGCCAGCAGCTTAGAGCTCTCCTACAATGAGCAGTTCTTC. Translated, it gives CASSLELSYNEQFF.

This chain connects TRBV7-8 to TRBJ1-2; D is uncertain. With 5 bases removed from V and 8 bases from J, the gap between germline ends came to 18 bases. The CDR3 runs to 14 residues. Germline V gene data show CDR1 as SGHVS and CDR2 as FQNEAQ. CDR3 region: CASSPRPVSRGYTF. The CDR3 DNA is TGTGCCAGCAGCCCCAGACCAGTGTCCAGGGGCTACACCTTC.

V usage is TRBV2 and J usage is TRBJ1-1; D is unresolved. Trimming took off 4 bases at V and 3 bases at J, with 9 bases between the two ends. The CDR3 covers 13 residues. The germline gives CDR1 SNHLY, CDR2 FYNNEI. The CDR3 here is CASSAGWDTEAFF. CDR3 DNA sequence: TGTGCCAGCAGTGCAGGCTGGGACACTGAAGCTTTCTTT.

The CDR3 region is CASSLGGTGSQETQYF. The CDR3, as DNA: TGTGCCAGTTCCTTGGGGGGGACAGGCTCCCAAGAGACCCAGTACTTC. This chain uses TRBV19 with TRBJ2-5, with D possibly being TRBD1 (8 bases). V lost 8 bases and J 1 base, leaving 20 bases between the germline ends. Germline V gives CDR1 LNHDA, CDR2 SQIVND (reference sequence). CDR3 length equals 16 residues.

The chain links TRBV2 to TRBJ2-2, with a weak D call TRBD1 (6 bases). In germline, CDR1 is SNHLY, CDR2 FYNNEI. The CDR3 spans 15 residues. V lost 6 bases to trimming and J lost 4 bases, with 15 bases between them. CDR3 sequence reads: CASRVQGRSTGELFF. The CDR3 nucleotides are TGTGCCAGCAGAGTTCAGGGGCGTTCCACCGGGGAGCTGTTTTTT.

This rearrangement joins TRBV7-2 to TRBJ2-7; 9 nucleotides agree with TRBD1. The CDR3 extends over 15 amino acids. With V trimmed by 3 bases and J by 1 base, 4 bases remained unmatched. Germline CDR1 reads SGHTA; CDR2 reads FQGNSA. The CDR3: CASSFGTGRSYEQYF. The DNA for the CDR3 is TGTGCCAGCAGCTTCGGGACAGGGCGATCCTACGAGCAGTACTTC.

The V and J genes are TRBV7-6 and TRBJ2-2, with D uncertain. Germline V lookup: CDR1 SGHVS, CDR2 FNYEAQ. CDR3 length equals 15 residues. Trimming stripped 1 base from V and 7 bases from J, with 13 bases between. CDR3 nucleotide sequence: TGTGCCAGCAGCTTAGGGGCAGCCCCCGGCGGGGAGCTGTTTTTT. This codes for CASSLGAAPGGELFF.